This TCR beta chain was recorded in a study of blood T cell repertoires in COVID-19 (dated by TCRdb to the early 2020s). General notes on the study: Collaborator samples came from the United States, Italy and Spain and covered acute and convalescent phases of COVID-19. The prospective study material was composed of cDNA or gDNA derived from T cells, B-cell-depleted T cells, or PBMCs. Deeply sampled blood TCRbeta repertoires from subjects exposed to, actively infected with, or recovered from COVID-19 were included in the dataset. The repertoires were released in a freely available public database intended as a resource for research on the immune response to SARS-CoV-2. The samples were drawn from the first 160 participants of the ongoing ImmuneRACE study and from 1,254 subjects provided by 6 global collaborators. Sample metadata almost always included a de-identified subject ID, COVID-19 status, age in years and sex. Where available, HLA class I and class II types were obtained from metadata supplied by the sample provider rather than from assay-based typing.

Paper-wide results and their limitations: The amount of clinical and demographic metadata varied by source and participant and was provided uncurated.

The immunoSEQ Assay, a bias-controlled multiplex PCR, was used to amplify TCRbeta CDR3 regions from genomic DNA. Concerning the study's data processing: The number of nucleated cells in each sample was estimated from the amplification of reference gene primers within the assay. To quantify the absolute abundance of each unique TCRbeta CDR3 rearrangement, sequence reads were collapsed and filtered. For each sample, productive Simpson clonality was calculated as the square root of Simpson's diversity index across productive rearrangements. Held by TCRdb, this immuneACCESS table contains in-frame sequences only and omits some clones. Under half of the omission traces to an unresolved V gene where checked; the cause of the rest is unknown. Clone size and V and J calls were adopted from that table, with D and trimming inferred from the DNA. The sample includes tens of thousands of clones, with about 84% observed a single time. About an eighth of the sample is held by the ten biggest clonotypes.

The collaborating institutions used their own protocols to collect whole blood in K2EDTA tubes. For TCRbeta analysis, collaborators shipped samples in one of three forms: frozen whole blood, isolated PBMCs, or DNA extracted from either of those sample types. Worth noting for this clone: This receptor's antigen is unknown. No base quality information exists; no much larger clone differs at one position.

The CDR3, from cysteine to phenylalanine, totals 15 residues. The DNA shown is the 45-base CDR3, in frame from base 1. In the germline V gene, CDR1 corresponds to SGDLS and CDR2 to YYNGEE. Deletion took 3 bases off V and 12 bases off J, with a span of 19 bases between the germline ends. Rearrangement joined TRBV9 to TRBJ1-6, with TRBD1 perhaps the D gene, on 5 matching bases. The origin of this receptor is a human donor in a cohort sampled during active COVID-19. The sample taken for sequencing was peripheral blood. The CDR3 is CASSAGTLGVEPLHF. The sequence in DNA is TGTGCCAGCAGCGCCGGGACTCTTGGCGTTGAACCCCTCCACTTT.